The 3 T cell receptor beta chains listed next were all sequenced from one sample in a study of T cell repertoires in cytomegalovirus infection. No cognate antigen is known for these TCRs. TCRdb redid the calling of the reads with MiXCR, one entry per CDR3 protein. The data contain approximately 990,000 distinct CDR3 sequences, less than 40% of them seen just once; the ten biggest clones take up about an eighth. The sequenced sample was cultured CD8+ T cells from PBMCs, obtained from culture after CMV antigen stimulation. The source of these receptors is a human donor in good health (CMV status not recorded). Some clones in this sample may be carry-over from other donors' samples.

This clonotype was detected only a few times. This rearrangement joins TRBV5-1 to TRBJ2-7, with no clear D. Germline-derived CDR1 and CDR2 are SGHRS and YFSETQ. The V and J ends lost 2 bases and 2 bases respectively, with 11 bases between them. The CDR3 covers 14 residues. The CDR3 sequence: CASSFRQRAYEQYF. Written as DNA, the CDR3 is TGCGCCAGCAGCTTTCGGCAGAGAGCCTACGAGCAGTACTTC. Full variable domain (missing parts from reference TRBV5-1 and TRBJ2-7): KAGVTQTPRYLIKTRGQQVTLSCSPISGHRSVSWYQQTPGQGLQFLFEYFSETQRNKGNFPGRFSGRQFSNSRSEMNVSTLELGDSALYLCASSFRQRAYEQYFGPGTRLTVT.

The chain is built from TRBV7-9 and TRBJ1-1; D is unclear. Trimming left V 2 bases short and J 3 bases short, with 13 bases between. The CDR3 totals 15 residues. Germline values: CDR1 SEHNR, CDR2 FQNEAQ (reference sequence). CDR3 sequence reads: CASSLTPSGDTEAFF. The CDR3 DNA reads TGTGCCAGCAGCTTAACCCCAAGCGGGGACACTGAAGCTTTCTTT.

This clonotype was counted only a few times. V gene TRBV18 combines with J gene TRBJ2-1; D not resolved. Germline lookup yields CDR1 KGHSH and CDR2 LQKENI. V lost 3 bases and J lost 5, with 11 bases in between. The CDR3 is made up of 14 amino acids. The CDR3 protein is CASSPTSKDNEQFF. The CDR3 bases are TGTGCCAGCTCACCGACTTCGAAGGACAATGAGCAGTTCTTC. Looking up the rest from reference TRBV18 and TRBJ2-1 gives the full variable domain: NAGVMQNPRHLVRRRGQEARLRCSPMKGHSHVYWYRQLPEEGLKFMVYLQKENIIDESGMPKERFSAEFPKEGPSILRIQQVVRGDSAAYFCASSPTSKDNEQFFGPGTRLTVL.